This TCR beta chain was profiled in a study of cytomegalovirus exposure and HLA in healthy donors. As for the study in general: Membership in the Caucasian-associated ancestry cluster was found for around four fifths of a few hundred genotyped donors.

Use of 60 Vbeta and 13 Jbeta primers characterized the PCR. Using immunoSEQ multiplex PCR, the repertoire was profiled, and TCRdb retains in-frame clones only, with some absent. The table has some 160,000 clones, 77% seen once. The receptor was derived from a woman younger than 45 in good health and CMV-seronegative. The sample consisted of PBMCs.

CDR3 sequence reads: CASSVGQSYGYTF. CDR3 sequence (DNA): TGCGCCAGCAGCGTGGGACAGTCGTATGGCTACACCTTC. This rearrangement joins TRBV5-1 to TRBJ1-2, with TRBD1 identical over 7 bases. The CDR3 covers 13 residues. V gave up 4 bases and J gave up 5 bases; unmatched junction bases: 5. The germline gives CDR1 SGHRS, CDR2 YFSETQ.